Shown below are 28 T cell receptor beta chains from a single sample sequenced in a study of cytomegalovirus exposure and HLA in healthy donors. The assay was immunoSEQ multiplex PCR, and TCRdb's table has in-frame clones only and misses some. This sample yields about 280,000 clones, of which approximately 87% are seen a single time; around 0.92% belongs to the top ten. Sequences were obtained from PBMCs. The receptors were gathered from a woman aged 18-35 years in good health and CMV-seronegative.

The chain carries TRBV9 and TRBJ2-5; D might be TRBD2 (7 bases). Trimming shortened V by 3 bases and J by 4 bases, and 13 bases separated the two germline ends. The CDR3 length is 14 residues. In germline, CDR1 is SGDLS, CDR2 YYNGEE. The CDR3 DNA is TGTGCCAGCAGCGCGGGGGGCGGGATAGAGACCCAGTACTTC. As protein: CASSAGGGIETQYF.

V is TRBV13 and J is TRBJ2-3, with D unclear. There are 14 residues in the CDR3. Trimming stripped 0 bases from V and 4 bases from J, with 8 bases between. In germline, CDR1 is PRHDT, CDR2 FYEKMQ (reference sequence). As DNA, the CDR3 is TGTGCCAGCAGCTTAGGGCTAGTTTCAGATACGCAGTATTTT. This codes for CASSLGLVSDTQYF.

This rearrangement joins TRBV7-9 to TRBJ2-1; perhaps TRBD1 as D (5 bases). Per germline, CDR1 SEHNR and CDR2 FQNEAQ (reference sequence). V was cut by 5 bases and J by 1 base, with 15 bases left in between. The CDR3 has 16 residues. CDR3 region: CASSKRGGGSYNEQFF. In DNA form, the CDR3 reads TGTGCCAGCAGCAAAAGGGGCGGCGGATCCTACAATGAGCAGTTCTTC.

V gene TRBV9 combines with J gene TRBJ2-7; D is perhaps TRBD1 (5 bases). Germline CDR1 and CDR2: SGDLS and YYNGEE. This CDR3 spans 14 amino acids. V lost 0 bases and J lost 2, with 9 bases in between. The CDR3 sequence is CASSVAWGAYEQYF. CDR3 DNA: TGTGCCAGCAGCGTAGCTTGGGGCGCCTACGAGCAGTACTTC.

The rearrangement joins TRBV5-6 to TRBJ2-7; TRBD1 aligns across 7 bases. This CDR3 is built from 16 residues. Trimming took 10 bases from V and 0 from J; bases not matched to a gene: 16. Germline CDR1 SGHDT, CDR2 YYEEEE. As DNA, the CDR3 is TGTGCCTCCCAGGGGGTGGCCAGATCTAGCTCCTACGAGCAGTACTTC. It is translated as CASQGVARSSSYEQYF.

This rearrangement joins TRBV11-2 to TRBJ2-2, with 8 bases matching TRBD2. Per germline, CDR1 SGHAT and CDR2 FQNNGV. This CDR3 has 19 amino acids. With V trimmed by 1 base and J by 6 bases, 16 bases remained unmatched. CDR3 nucleotide sequence: TGTGCCAGCAGCTTAGCCGGCCTTGTAAGCGGGAGCTTTTCCGGGGAGCTGTTTTTT. This translates into CASSLAGLVSGSFSGELFF.

The chain links TRBV7-9 to TRBJ2-7; D may be TRBD1 (6 bases). CDR3 length: 13 residues. V lost 1 base, J lost 3 bases, and 7 bases lay in between. From germline, CDR1 is SEHNR and CDR2 FQNEAQ (reference sequence). CDR3 sequence (DNA): TGTGCCAGCAGCTTAGTAGGGGGCTACGAGCAGTACTTC. Encoded protein: CASSLVGGYEQYF.

J is TRBJ1-5 and V is TRBV18, with D possibly TRBD1 on 5 matching bases. CDR3 length equals 15 residues. Germline-derived CDR1 and CDR2 are KGHSH and LQKENI. Trimming stripped 3 bases from V and 1 base from J, with 10 bases between. The DNA for the CDR3 is TGTGCCAGCTCACCCCAGGGCGGCAGCAATCAGCCCCAGCATTTT. Translated: CASSPQGGSNQPQHF.

This clone was seen just once. This chain links TRBV27 with TRBJ2-5; 7 bases fit TRBD2. Germline V gene data show CDR1 as MNHEY and CDR2 as SMNVEV (reference sequence). V lost 6 bases to trimming and J lost 4 bases; unmatched junction nucleotides: 17. This CDR3 region has 17 residues. The DNA of the CDR3 is TGTGCCAGCAGCTCCCTTCTGTCCGGACTAGACTTAGAGACCCAGTACTTC. Protein product: CASSSLLSGLDLETQYF.

The chain recombines TRBV9 with TRBJ2-1; a weak D match, TRBD2 (6 bases). The germline V and J ends were trimmed by 3 bases and 2 bases, with 24 bases remaining between them. Germline CDR1 reads SGDLS; CDR2 reads YYNGEE. The CDR3 totals 19 residues. The CDR3: CASSGYSRLGGATYNEQFF. CDR3 nucleotide sequence: TGTGCCAGCAGCGGCTATTCGCGACTAGGCGGGGCCACCTACAATGAGCAGTTCTTC.

This rearrangement joins TRBV30 to TRBJ2-7; D is unclear. Trimming removed 3 bases at V and 5 bases at J, with 20 bases between. Germline V gives CDR1 GTSNPN, CDR2 SVGIG (reference sequence). This CDR3 spans 15 amino acids. Here the CDR3 reads CAWSPPRGVVDEQYF. The CDR3 nucleotides are TGTGCCTGGAGCCCCCCCCGAGGAGTGGTAGACGAGCAGTACTTC.

The rearrangement joins TRBV25-1 to TRBJ2-2, with D possibly matching TRBD2 (5 bases). V was pared by 3 bases and J by 0 bases, with 11 bases between. The CDR3 has 16 residues. Germline lookup yields CDR1 MGHDK and CDR2 SYGVNS. Here the CDR3 DNA reads TGTGCCAGCAGTGATCCGAGGGAAGCGAACACCGGGGAGCTGTTTTTT. Amino acid sequence: CASSDPREANTGELFF.

This clone was detected only a few times. The rearrangement uses TRBV28 and TRBJ1-2; no clear D gene. The CDR3 totals 12 residues. Germline CDR1 is MDHEN and CDR2 is SYDVKM. The V end was cut by 2 bases, the J end by 4 bases, with 5 bases between. The CDR3 DNA reads TGTGCCAGCAGTTTAGCGGTCTATGGCTACACCTTC. Translating it yields CASSLAVYGYTF.

This chain connects TRBV25-1 to TRBJ2-3; 8 nucleotides line up with TRBD1. V shed 1 base, J shed 4 bases, and the junction held 7 bases outside the gene matches. Germline loops: CDR1 MGHDK, CDR2 SYGVNS. CDR3 length equals 16 residues. The CDR3 loop is CASSELSGGIADTQYF. DNA for the CDR3: TGTGCCAGCAGTGAATTATCAGGGGGCATCGCAGATACGCAGTATTTT. Using reference TRBV25-1 and TRBJ2-3 for the parts outside the CDR3, the full variable domain is EADIYQTPRYLVIGTGKKITLECSQTMGHDKMYWYQQDPGMELHLIHYSYGVNSTEKGDLSSESTVSRIRTEHFPLTLESARPSHTSQYLCASSELSGGIADTQYFGPGTRLTVL.

The CDR3 bases are TGCGCCAGCAGCCCGGTCCCCCAGGGTAAAAATAATTCACCCCTCCACTTT. It specifies CASSPVPQGKNNSPLHF. V and J are TRBV5-1 and TRBJ1-6, with D perhaps matching TRBD1 (5 bases). The CDR3 is made up of 17 amino acids. V was pared by 4 bases and J by 5 bases, with 19 bases between. From germline, CDR1 is SGHRS and CDR2 YFSETQ.

This clone was recorded a few times. J is TRBJ1-3 and V is TRBV19; D unresolved. The V gene lost 6 bases and the J gene lost 0 bases, with 12 bases spanning the gap. Germline V CDR1 and CDR2: LNHDA, SQIVND (reference sequence). This CDR3 region has 15 residues. As DNA, the CDR3 is TGTGCCAGTAGGATGGACTGGGACTCTGGAAACACCATATATTTT. Residues: CASRMDWDSGNTIYF.

This clone has more than one count but fewer than ten. This chain links TRBV7-9 with TRBJ2-7, with 7 nucleotides matching TRBD2. The CDR3 runs 15 residues. V lost 4 bases to trimming and J lost 7 bases; unmatched junction nucleotides: 13. Looked up from germline, CDR1 is SEHNR and CDR2 is FQNEAQ (reference sequence). CDR3 bases: TGTGCCAGCAGCTCCTACGCTAGACTAGCTGATGAGCAGTACTTC. Protein: CASSSYARLADEQYF. The variable domain in full, completed from reference TRBV7-9 and TRBJ2-7, reads DTGVSQNPRHKITKRGQNVTFRCDPISEHNRLYWYRQTLGQGPEFLTYFQNEAQLEKSRLLSDRFSAERPKGSFSTLEIQRTEQGDSAMYLCASSSYARLADEQYFGPGTRLTVT.

The chain combines TRBV29-1 with TRBJ1-2, with D possibly TRBD1 on 6 matching bases. This CDR3 has 14 amino acids. V lost 4 bases and J 2 bases, leaving 14 bases between the germline ends. Germline values: CDR1 SQVTM, CDR2 ANQGSEA. CDR3 DNA: TGCAGCGTTGGTCGGGACATGAAAAACTATGGCTACACCTTC. Translating gives CSVGRDMKNYGYTF. The full variable domain, rest sourced from reference TRBV29-1 and TRBJ1-2, is SAVISQKPSRDICQRGTSLTIQCQVDSQVTMMFWYRQQPGQSLTLIATANQGSEATYESGFVIDKFPISRPNLTFSTLTVSNMSPEDSSIYLCSVGRDMKNYGYTFGSGTRLTVV.

The chain links TRBV5-6 to TRBJ2-3; 10 positions match TRBD2. The V gene end was trimmed by 0 bases and the J gene end by 3 bases; junction bases not matched to a gene: 4. In germline, CDR1 is SGHDT, CDR2 YYEEEE. The CDR3 extends over 16 amino acids. CDR3: CASSLVLAGSTDTQYF. The CDR3 bases are TGTGCCAGCAGCTTGGTACTAGCGGGATCTACAGATACGCAGTATTTT. The full variable domain, with the rest looked up from reference TRBV5-6 and TRBJ2-3, is DAGVTQSPTHLIKTRGQQVTLRCSPKSGHDTVSWYQQALGQGPQFIFQYYEEEERQRGNFPDRFSGHQFPNYSSELNVNALLLGDSALYLCASSLVLAGSTDTQYFGPGTRLTVL.

The V gene is TRBV11-2, the J gene TRBJ2-3; D possibly corresponds to TRBD2 (6 bases). The germline CDR1 and CDR2 sequences are SGHAT and FQNNGV. The CDR3 runs to 16 residues. The V gene lost 2 bases and the J gene lost 5 bases, with 17 bases spanning the gap. CDR3 bases: TGTGCCAGCAGCTTAATTCATTCATTGGGGGGAGATACGCAGTATTTT. Translation gives CASSLIHSLGGDTQYF.

This clone was seen a handful of times. The V call is TRBV20-1, the J call TRBJ2-6; D is unclear. The V and J ends lost 5 bases and 5 bases respectively, with 4 bases between them. This CDR3 is built from 11 residues. The germline V gene has CDR1 DFQATT and CDR2 SNEGSKA (reference sequence). Here the CDR3 DNA reads TGCAGTGCTGAGAGGGCCAACGTCCTGACTTTC. Its protein product is CSAERANVLTF.

The chain joins TRBV29-1 to TRBJ2-1; 7 bases are shared with TRBD2. The length of the CDR3 is 12 residues. The germline V gene encodes CDR1 SQVTM and CDR2 ANQGSEA. With 5 bases clipped from V and 5 bases from J, the junction kept 3 bases outside the gene matches. This chain's CDR3 is CSVWGGDNEQFF. CDR3 in DNA: TGCAGCGTTTGGGGGGGGGACAATGAGCAGTTCTTC.

The genes are TRBV7-3 and TRBJ2-2; 8 nucleotides align to TRBD2. CDR1 and CDR2 from the germline V gene are SGHTA and FQGTGA. The CDR3 consists of 15 residues. Losses at the gene ends were 6 bases for V and 4 bases for J; bases not matched to a gene: 7. The CDR3 loop reads CASRAGGGGTGELFF. The CDR3 coding sequence is TGTGCCAGCAGGGCCGGGGGGGGAGGCACCGGGGAGCTGTTTTTT.

This clone was observed a single time. The chain uses TRBV9 and TRBJ2-1; D is perhaps TRBD2 (6 bases). Looked up from germline, CDR1 is SGDLS and CDR2 is YYNGEE. V was pared by 3 bases and J by 0 bases, with 19 bases between. This CDR3 spans 18 amino acids. The CDR3 protein is CASSAPSGLQSSYNEQFF. The CDR3 region has the DNA TGTGCCAGCAGCGCCCCCTCGGGACTCCAAAGCTCCTACAATGAGCAGTTCTTC. The whole variable domain, filled in from reference TRBV9 and TRBJ2-1, reads DSGVTQTPKHLITATGQRVTLRCSPRSGDLSVYWYQQSLDQGLQFLIQYYNGEERAKGNILERFSAQQFPDLHSELNLSSLELGDSALYFCASSAPSGLQSSYNEQFFGPGTRLTVL.

This rearrangement joins TRBV5-5 to TRBJ2-2, with 7 positions matching TRBD1. Germline values: CDR1 SGHKS, CDR2 YYEKEE (reference sequence). The CDR3 contains 18 residues. J was trimmed by 0 bases and V by 3 bases; bases with no gene match: 11. This chain's CDR3 is CASSSLVGTAANTGELFF. Here the CDR3 DNA reads TGTGCCAGCAGCTCTCTTGTCGGGACAGCGGCGAACACCGGGGAGCTGTTTTTT.

The rearrangement joins TRBV28 to TRBJ1-2, with TRBD1 as a possible D gene (5 bases). The V end was cut by 6 bases, the J end by 3 bases, with 11 bases between. Germline CDR1 is MDHEN and CDR2 is SYDVKM. CDR3 size: 13 residues. The CDR3 loop reads CASRGQSDYGYTF. CDR3 sequence (DNA): TGTGCCAGCAGAGGACAATCGGACTATGGCTACACCTTC.

This chain uses TRBV4-1 with TRBJ2-3; D is unresolved. The germline gives CDR1 MGHRA, CDR2 YSYEKL. CDR3 size: 17 residues. V was trimmed by 1 base and J by 2 bases, leaving 16 bases between them. CDR3 sequence (DNA): TGCGCCAGCAGCCAAGGGGTTAGCCGCTCTGCCACAGATACGCAGTATTTT. It translates to CASSQGVSRSATDTQYF.

The chain uses TRBV5-4 and TRBJ2-2; 8 nucleotides align to TRBD2. Losses at the gene ends were 0 bases for V and 1 base for J; bases not matched to a gene: 5. The length of the CDR3 is 17 residues. Germline V gene data show CDR1 as SGHNT and CDR2 as YYREEE (reference sequence). The CDR3 spells CASSLVILAGNTGELFF. CDR3 nucleotide sequence: TGTGCCAGCAGCTTGGTGATTCTAGCGGGGAACACCGGGGAGCTGTTTTTT.